These 24 T cell receptor beta chains share one sample of origin, sequenced in a study of blood T cell repertoires in COVID-19 (dated by TCRdb to about 2020). The method behind the library was the immunoSEQ multiplex PCR assay. TCRdb obtained this table from immuneACCESS and retained in-frame rearrangements with V and J assigned. These tables miss some clones; where compared with another copy, unresolved V genes account for less than half of the shortfall, and the remainder is unexplained. Counted in this sample were approximately 31,000 clones; roughly nine tenths of them appeared once. Of the sample, about a tenth falls within the top ten clones. Specimen: peripheral blood. These TCRs come from a human donor with active COVID-19. The donor label of this sample is uncertain.

This rearrangement joins TRBV5-4 to TRBJ2-1; 10 bases match TRBD2. Germline trimming cut 0 bases from V and 7 bases from J; bases unmatched to any gene: 4. The CDR3 covers 15 residues. Germline loops: CDR1 SGHNT, CDR2 YYREEE (reference sequence). CDR3 bases: TGTGCCAGCAGCTTGGAGAGCGGGAGGGGAAATGAGCAGTTCTTC. This sequence encodes CASSLESGRGNEQFF.

The chain carries TRBV18 and TRBJ1-2; the match to TRBD1 covers 8 bases. The J segment lost 8 bases and the V segment lost 3 bases, leaving 14 bases of the junction unmatched. The CDR3 extends over 16 amino acids. Germline assignment: CDR1 KGHSH and CDR2 LQKENI. This chain's CDR3 is CASSPGTGTGNFGYTF. The DNA of the CDR3 is TGTGCCAGCTCACCGGGAACCGGGACAGGAAACTTCGGCTACACCTTC.

The chain recombines TRBV5-1 with TRBJ1-2, with no clear D. Germline CDR1 SGHRS, CDR2 YFSETQ. CDR3 length: 13 residues. Trimming took off 5 bases at V and 6 bases at J, with 14 bases between the two ends. CDR3 coding DNA: TGCGCCAGCAGTCCAGTACCGGGTAATGGCTACACCTTC. Residues: CASSPVPGNGYTF.

V gene TRBV7-3 combines with J gene TRBJ2-3; 9 nucleotides agree with TRBD1. CDR1 SGHTA and CDR2 FQGTGA come from the germline V gene. Germline trimming cut 5 bases from V and 3 bases from J; bases unmatched to any gene: 6. The CDR3 contains 15 residues. The CDR3 reads CASSTGTGPTDTQYF. DNA for the CDR3: TGTGCCAGCAGCACCGGGACAGGGCCGACAGATACGCAGTATTTT.

This clone has just one count. This rearrangement joins TRBV5-6 to TRBJ2-1; 9 positions agree with TRBD2. The CDR3 contains 16 residues. J gave up 1 base and V 4 bases, and 6 bases lay outside the gene matches. In germline, CDR1 is SGHDT, CDR2 YYEEEE. CDR3 region: CASSTPGLASYNEQFF. CDR3 nucleotides: TGTGCCAGCAGCACACCAGGACTAGCGTCCTACAATGAGCAGTTCTTC.

The gene calls are TRBV5-1 and TRBJ2-3; 8 bases are a match to TRBD2. V lost 4 bases, J lost 1 base, and 8 bases stayed unmatched. The CDR3 consists of 16 residues. CDR1 is SGHRS, CDR2 YFSETQ, per germline. The CDR3 DNA reads as TGCGCCAGCAGCCCACCCGTCGGGGGGGGCACAGATACGCAGTATTTT. The encoded protein is CASSPPVGGGTDTQYF.

The chain uses TRBV7-2 and TRBJ2-3; TRBD1 is a possible D gene (5 bases). Looked up from germline, CDR1 is SGHTA and CDR2 is FQGNSA. The CDR3 consists of 14 residues. Trimming removed 5 bases from V and 4 bases from J, with 13 bases in between. In DNA, the CDR3 is TGTGCCAGCAGCCAGATGACAGATGCAGATACGCAGTATTTT. This codes for CASSQMTDADTQYF.

The chain is built from TRBV9 and TRBJ2-2; 7 bases align to TRBD1. Germline values: CDR1 SGDLS, CDR2 YYNGEE. This CDR3 is 18 amino acids long. V lost 0 bases, J lost 1 base, and 9 bases stayed unmatched. The CDR3: CASSVDHRAGGNTGELFF. The CDR3 DNA reads TGTGCCAGCAGCGTAGATCATCGGGCAGGGGGGAACACCGGGGAGCTGTTTTTT.

V is TRBV10-3 and J is TRBJ1-1; 9 bases match TRBD1. The CDR3 has 18 residues. V shed 4 bases, J shed 1 base, and the junction held 13 bases outside the gene matches. Germline V gene sequence: CDR1 ENHRY, CDR2 SYGVKD. The CDR3 is CAISAHPGQGRGNTEAFF. The CDR3 DNA sequence: TGTGCCATCAGTGCCCACCCGGGACAGGGTAGAGGGAACACTGAAGCTTTCTTT.

The gene calls are TRBV2 and TRBJ2-3, with D maybe TRBD2 (5 bases). V was pared by 6 bases and J by 0 bases, with 10 bases between. The V gene's germline CDR1 is SNHLY and CDR2 FYNNEI. The CDR3 runs 14 residues. Written as DNA, the CDR3 is TGTGCCAGCAGGCCGGGGATAAGCACAGATACGCAGTATTTT. Its protein product is CASRPGISTDTQYF.

This rearrangement joins TRBV9 to TRBJ1-1; D gene uncertain. Germline V lookup: CDR1 SGDLS, CDR2 YYNGEE. The V end lost 4 bases, the J end lost 4 bases, and 8 bases lay between the germline ends. There are 12 residues in the CDR3. For the CDR3, the DNA is TGTGCCAGCAGCCCCGGGTTCACTGAAGCTTTCTTT. It yields the protein CASSPGFTEAFF.

The V gene is TRBV2, the J gene TRBJ2-7; no firm D call. CDR1 is SNHLY, CDR2 FYNNEI, per germline. CDR3 size: 14 residues. The V end lost 3 bases, the J end lost 2 bases, and 11 bases lay between the germline ends. The CDR3 region is CASSDRRPTYEQYF. CDR3 coding DNA: TGTGCCAGCAGTGATCGGCGGCCGACCTACGAGCAGTACTTC.

The chain has TRBV10-3 and TRBJ1-6, with TRBD1 matching 9 bases. J was trimmed by 8 bases and V by 6 bases; bases with no gene match: 5. Germline-derived CDR1 and CDR2 are ENHRY and SYGVKD. This CDR3 contains 14 residues. CDR3 region: CAIRIQGADSPLHF. The CDR3 DNA reads TGTGCCATCAGGATACAGGGGGCTGATTCACCCCTCCACTTT.

The J gene is TRBJ2-7, the V gene TRBV11-2; maybe TRBD2 (6 bases). The ends were cut back, 6 bases at V and 3 bases at J, with 9 bases in the middle. In germline, CDR1 is SGHAT, CDR2 FQNNGV. The CDR3 is 12 residues long. The CDR3 sequence is CASSSGVYEQYF. The DNA of the CDR3 is TGTGCCAGCAGTTCGGGGGTCTACGAGCAGTACTTC.

The V call is TRBV7-2, the J call TRBJ1-5; the D gene is possibly TRBD1 (5 bases). Trimming stripped 5 bases from V and 0 bases from J, with 11 bases between. The CDR3 totals 15 residues. Germline CDR1 and CDR2: SGHTA and FQGNSA. The CDR3 DNA follows: TGTGCCAGCAGCCCCCGACAGAATAGCAATCAGCCCCAGCATTTT. Its protein is CASSPRQNSNQPQHF.

This clone was counted between two and nine times. This chain uses TRBV4-3 with TRBJ2-7; TRBD2 matches at 7 bases. CDR3 length: 14 residues. Germline CDR1 LGHNA, CDR2 YSLEER. J gave up 2 bases and V 1 base, and 2 bases lay outside the gene matches. The CDR3 DNA is TGCGCCAGCAGCCAAGCGGCGGGGGCCTACGAGCAGTACTTC. Protein sequence: CASSQAAGAYEQYF.

This clone was detected only once. This rearrangement joins TRBV5-4 to TRBJ2-1; the match to TRBD2 covers 9 bases. CDR1 is SGHNT, CDR2 YYREEE, per germline (reference sequence). CDR3 length: 18 amino acids. V was pared by 4 bases and J by 4 bases, with 15 bases of the junction left unmatched. The CDR3 loop reads CASSIATLAGGGYNEQFF. The CDR3 nucleotides read TGTGCCAGCAGCATTGCCACTCTCGCGGGGGGGGGATACAATGAGCAGTTCTTC. The variable domain in full, with the rest retrieved from reference TRBV5-4 and TRBJ2-1, is ETGVTQSPTHLIKTRGQQVTLRCSSQSGHNTVSWYQQALGQGPQFIFQYYREEENGRGNFPPRFSGLQFPNYSSELNVNALELDDSALYLCASSIATLAGGGYNEQFFGPGTRLTVL.

CDR3 nucleotides: TGTGCCAGCAGCTTAGACAGGGTTTCTGGCTACACCTTC. Translation: CASSLDRVSGYTF. The chain carries TRBV7-3 and TRBJ1-2; 7 bases line up with TRBD1. The germline gives CDR1 SGHTA, CDR2 FQGTGA. V lost 2 bases and J lost 7; bases outside the gene matches: 4. The CDR3 is made up of 13 amino acids.

Only one count was recorded for this clone. The J gene is TRBJ1-2, the V gene TRBV4-1; 7 bases are shared with TRBD1. This CDR3 is built from 15 residues. J lost 6 bases, V lost 1 base, and 8 bases had no gene match. The germline CDR1 and CDR2 sequences are MGHRA and YSYEKL. In DNA, the CDR3 is TGCGCCAGCAGCCAAGCCCCTTGGGACAGTAATGGCTACACCTTC. Translated, it gives CASSQAPWDSNGYTF.

The chain recombines TRBV7-8 with TRBJ1-3; tentatively, D is TRBD1 (5 bases). The V gene's germline CDR1 is SGHVS and CDR2 FQNEAQ. The CDR3 covers 17 residues. Trimming removed 3 bases from V and 0 bases from J, with 15 bases in between. In nucleotides, the CDR3 is TGTGCCAGCAGCTTCGGGGGGTGGCAGAACTCTGGAAACACCATATATTTT. Translation: CASSFGGWQNSGNTIYF.

The gene calls are TRBV19 and TRBJ1-4, with D hard to call. The CDR3 totals 16 residues. CDR1 is LNHDA, CDR2 SQIVND, per germline (reference sequence). Trimming pared 5 bases from V and 0 bases from J, leaving 13 bases between. CDR3 protein: CASSAYPGATNEKLFF. The CDR3 DNA follows: TGTGCCAGTAGTGCCTATCCGGGAGCAACTAATGAAAAACTGTTTTTT.

This clone was detected once. The chain recombines TRBV5-1 with TRBJ2-7, with TRBD2 as a possible D gene (6 bases). Germline V gives CDR1 SGHRS, CDR2 YFSETQ. Trimming left V 0 bases short and J 2 bases short, with 9 bases between. The CDR3 runs 14 residues. The CDR3 nucleotides read TGCGCCAGCAGCTTGGTCGGGGGTACCTACGAGCAGTACTTC. Translation gives CASSLVGGTYEQYF.

The rearrangement joins TRBV7-3 to TRBJ2-1; 8 bases are a match to TRBD2. The J segment lost 0 bases and the V segment lost 4 bases, leaving 5 bases of the junction unmatched. The CDR3 is 16 amino acids. Germline assignment: CDR1 SGHTA and CDR2 FQGTGA. This CDR3 reads CASSSQAGVSYNEQFF. Here the CDR3 DNA reads TGTGCCAGCAGCTCTCAAGCGGGGGTCTCCTACAATGAGCAGTTCTTC.

This chain connects TRBV9 to TRBJ1-1; TRBD1 is a possible D gene (5 bases). The CDR3 totals 14 residues. Germline V gives CDR1 SGDLS, CDR2 YYNGEE. V dropped 3 bases and J dropped 2 bases, with 11 bases sitting between them. CDR3 in amino acids: CASSADQGNTEAFF. CDR3 DNA: TGTGCCAGCAGCGCCGACCAGGGTAACACTGAAGCTTTCTTT. Full variable domain (missing parts from reference TRBV9 and TRBJ1-1): DSGVTQTPKHLITATGQRVTLRCSPRSGDLSVYWYQQSLDQGLQFLIQYYNGEERAKGNILERFSAQQFPDLHSELNLSSLELGDSALYFCASSADQGNTEAFFGQGTRLTVV.